The source of this T cell receptor beta chain is a study of T cell responses to AZD1222 COVID-19 vaccine. Data came from immunoSEQ multiplex PCR; TCRdb stores just in-frame clones and leaves some out. Of about 150,000 clones listed, 82% are singletons. The TCR comes from an adult in good health. Material: peripheral blood, obtained on day 0 of MenACWY control vaccination.

CDR3 nucleotide sequence: TGTGCCAGCAGCTCCGCAGGGGATACGCAGTATTTT. Residues: CASSSAGDTQYF. The V call is TRBV11-2, the J call TRBJ2-3, with D possibly TRBD1 on 5 matching bases. Germline V lookup: CDR1 SGHAT, CDR2 FQNNGV. The CDR3 runs to 12 residues. V was cut by 4 bases and J by 6 bases, with 8 bases left in between.